The sequence of this TCR beta chain was determined in a study of cytomegalovirus exposure and HLA in healthy donors. As for this clone: Antigen unknown.

Points from the study as a whole: HLA restriction was apparent for most CMV-associated TCR beta chains in a later analysis. Presence/absence analyses took donor sequencing depth as roughly uniform. The study listed some 160 cytomegalovirus-associated TCR beta chains. A later examination showed that TCR association rates differed by HLA locus, with DRB1 most and HLA-C fewest.

Use of 60 Vbeta and 13 Jbeta primers characterized the PCR. The method was immunoSEQ multiplex PCR; TCRdb's version includes in-frame clones alone and lacks a portion of them. In the table there are under 150,000 clones, around 10% of which are singletons. Trimming at V came to 7 bases and at J to 3 bases, leaving 9 bases not matched to a gene. Per germline, CDR1 MRHNA and CDR2 SNTAGT. The CDR3 is made up of 14 amino acids. The chain employs TRBV6-4 and TRBJ2-7; 7 bases are a match to TRBD1. Sequenced: PBMCs. The sequence was obtained from a man aged 30-40 years in good health and CMV-seronegative. CDR3 sequence reads: CASTDRDRSYEQYF. The CDR3 DNA follows: TGTGCCAGCACCGACCGGGACAGAAGCTACGAGCAGTACTTC.